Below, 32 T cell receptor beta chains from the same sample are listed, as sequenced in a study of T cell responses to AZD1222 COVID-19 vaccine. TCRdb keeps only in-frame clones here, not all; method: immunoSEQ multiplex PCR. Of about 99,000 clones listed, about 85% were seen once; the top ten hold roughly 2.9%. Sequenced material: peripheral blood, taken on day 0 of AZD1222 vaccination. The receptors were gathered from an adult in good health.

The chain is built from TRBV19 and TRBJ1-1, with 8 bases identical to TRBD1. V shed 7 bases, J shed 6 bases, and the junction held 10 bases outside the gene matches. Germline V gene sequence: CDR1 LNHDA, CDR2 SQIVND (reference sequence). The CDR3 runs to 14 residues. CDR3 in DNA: TGTGCCAGTACCAAACTCAGGACAGGGCCTGAAGCTTTCTTT. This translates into CASTKLRTGPEAFF.

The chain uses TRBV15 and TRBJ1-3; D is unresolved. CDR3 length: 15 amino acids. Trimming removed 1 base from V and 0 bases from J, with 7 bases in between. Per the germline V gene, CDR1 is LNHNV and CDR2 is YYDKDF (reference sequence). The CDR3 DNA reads TGTGCCACCAGCAGAGGGATCAGCTCTGGAAACACCATATATTTT. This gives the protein CATSRGISSGNTIYF.

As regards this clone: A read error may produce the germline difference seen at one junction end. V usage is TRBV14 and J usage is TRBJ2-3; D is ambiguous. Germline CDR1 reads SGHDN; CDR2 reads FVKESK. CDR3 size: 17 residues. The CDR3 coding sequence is TGTGCCAGCAGCCAAGATCTGATGGGAATTAGCACGGATACGCAGTATTTT. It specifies CASSQDLMGISTDTQYF. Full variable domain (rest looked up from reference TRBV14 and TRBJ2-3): EAGVTQFPSHSVIEKGQTVTLRCDPISGHDNLYWYRRVMGKEIKFLLHFVKESKQDESGMPNNRFLAERTGGTYSTLKVQPAELEDSGVYFCASSQDLMGISTDTQYFGPGTRLTVL.

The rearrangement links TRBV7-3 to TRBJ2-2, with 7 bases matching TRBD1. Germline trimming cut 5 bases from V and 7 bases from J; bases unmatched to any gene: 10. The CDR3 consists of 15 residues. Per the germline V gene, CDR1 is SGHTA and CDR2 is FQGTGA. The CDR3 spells CASSLVRGQIGELFF. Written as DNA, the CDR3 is TGTGCCAGCAGCCTTGTGAGGGGGCAAATCGGGGAGCTGTTTTTT.

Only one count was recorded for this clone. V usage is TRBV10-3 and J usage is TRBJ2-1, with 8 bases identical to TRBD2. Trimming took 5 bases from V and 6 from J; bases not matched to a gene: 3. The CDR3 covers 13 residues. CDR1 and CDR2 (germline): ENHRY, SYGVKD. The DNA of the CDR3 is TGTGCCATCAGTTTCGGACTAGCCAATGAGCAGTTCTTC. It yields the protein CAISFGLANEQFF.

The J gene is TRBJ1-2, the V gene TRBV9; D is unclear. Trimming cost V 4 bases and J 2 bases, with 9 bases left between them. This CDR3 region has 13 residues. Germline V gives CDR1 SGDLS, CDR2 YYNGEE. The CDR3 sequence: CASSPDGNYGYTF. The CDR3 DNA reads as TGTGCCAGCAGCCCCGACGGAAACTATGGCTACACCTTC.

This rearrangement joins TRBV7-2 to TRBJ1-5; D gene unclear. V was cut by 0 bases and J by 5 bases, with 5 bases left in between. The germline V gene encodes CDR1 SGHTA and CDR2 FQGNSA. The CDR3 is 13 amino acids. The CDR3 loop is CASSLAPDQPQHF. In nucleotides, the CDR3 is TGTGCCAGCAGCTTAGCGCCCGATCAGCCCCAGCATTTT.

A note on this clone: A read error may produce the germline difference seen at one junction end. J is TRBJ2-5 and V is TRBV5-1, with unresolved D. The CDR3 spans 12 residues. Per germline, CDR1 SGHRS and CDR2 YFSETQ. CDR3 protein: CASSLAQETQYF. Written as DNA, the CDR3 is TGTGCCAGCAGCTTGGCCCAAGAGACCCAGTACTTC.

The CDR3 DNA sequence: TGTGCCAGCTCACCGGTCGGGGGGGGCCGCGACGAGCAGTACTTC. It specifies CASSPVGGGRDEQYF. The chain recombines TRBV18 with TRBJ2-7, with 8 bases fitting TRBD2. From germline, CDR1 is KGHSH and CDR2 LQKENI. The CDR3 covers 15 residues. J gave up 5 bases and V 3 bases, and 9 bases lay outside the gene matches. Based on the CDR3 plus reference TRBV18 and TRBJ2-7, the full variable domain is NAGVMQNPRHLVRRRGQEARLRCSPMKGHSHVYWYRQLPEEGLKFMVYLQKENIIDESGMPKERFSAEFPKEGPSILRIQQVVRGDSAAYFCASSPVGGGRDEQYFGPGTRLTVT.

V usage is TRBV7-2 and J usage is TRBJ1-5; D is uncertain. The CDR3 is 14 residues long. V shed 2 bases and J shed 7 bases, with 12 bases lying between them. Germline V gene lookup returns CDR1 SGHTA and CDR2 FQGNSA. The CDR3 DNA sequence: TGTGCCAGCAGCTTATTTACCTCGGGGCAGCCCCAGCATTTT. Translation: CASSLFTSGQPQHF.

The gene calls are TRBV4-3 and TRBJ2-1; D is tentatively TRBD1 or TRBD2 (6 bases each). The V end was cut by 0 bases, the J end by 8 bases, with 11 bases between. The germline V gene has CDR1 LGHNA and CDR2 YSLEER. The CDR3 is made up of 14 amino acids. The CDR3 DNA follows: TGCGCCAGCAGCCAAGATGTCGGGGGCTATGAGCAGTTCTTC. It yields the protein CASSQDVGGYEQFF.

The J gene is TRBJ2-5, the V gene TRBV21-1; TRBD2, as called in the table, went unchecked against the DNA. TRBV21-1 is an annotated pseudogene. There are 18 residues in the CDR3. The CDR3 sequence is CASSKGGGTSGRKETQYF. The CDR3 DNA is TGTGCCAGCAGCAAAGGGGGAGGGACTAGCGGGAGGAAAGAGACCCAGTACTTC.

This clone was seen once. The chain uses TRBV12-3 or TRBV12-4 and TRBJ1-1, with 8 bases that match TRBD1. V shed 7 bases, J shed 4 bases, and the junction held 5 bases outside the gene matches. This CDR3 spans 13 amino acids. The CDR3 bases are TGTGCCAGCAAGAGACAGGGGCCCACTGAAGCTTTCTTT. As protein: CASKRQGPTEAFF.

Written as DNA, the CDR3 is TGCGCCAGCAGCTTGGATATAGCGGGGGGGCCAGATACGCAGTATTTT. It encodes CASSLDIAGGPDTQYF. The rearrangement links TRBV5-1 to TRBJ2-3; 11 nucleotides line up with TRBD2. J was trimmed by 4 bases and V by 0 bases; bases with no gene match: 4. This CDR3 contains 16 residues. Germline V gene lookup returns CDR1 SGHRS and CDR2 YFSETQ.

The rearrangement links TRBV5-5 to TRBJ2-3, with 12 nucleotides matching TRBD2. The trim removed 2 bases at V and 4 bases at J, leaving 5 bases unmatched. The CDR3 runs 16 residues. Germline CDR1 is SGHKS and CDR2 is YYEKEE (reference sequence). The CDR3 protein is CASSFAASGGADTQYF. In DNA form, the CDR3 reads TGTGCCAGCAGCTTTGCTGCTAGCGGGGGGGCAGATACGCAGTATTTT.

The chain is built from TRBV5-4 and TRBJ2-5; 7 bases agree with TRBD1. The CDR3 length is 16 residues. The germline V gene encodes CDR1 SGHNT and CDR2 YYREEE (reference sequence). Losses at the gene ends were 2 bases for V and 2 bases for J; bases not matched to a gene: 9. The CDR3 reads CASSFLTGAGQETQYF. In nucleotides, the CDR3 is TGTGCCAGCAGCTTCCTAACAGGGGCAGGGCAAGAGACCCAGTACTTC.

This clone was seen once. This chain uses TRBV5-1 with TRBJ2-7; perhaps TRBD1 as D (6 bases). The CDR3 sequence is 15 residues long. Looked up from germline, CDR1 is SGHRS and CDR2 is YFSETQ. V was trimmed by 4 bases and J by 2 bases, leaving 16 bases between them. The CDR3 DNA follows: TGCGCCAGCAGCAACGACATGCAGGGGCCCTACGAGCAGTACTTC. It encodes CASSNDMQGPYEQYF.

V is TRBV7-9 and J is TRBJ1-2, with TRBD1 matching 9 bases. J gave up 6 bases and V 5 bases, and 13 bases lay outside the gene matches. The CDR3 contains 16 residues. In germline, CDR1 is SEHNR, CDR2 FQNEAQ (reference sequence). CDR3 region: CASSVGQGHSGDGYTF. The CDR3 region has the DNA TGTGCCAGCAGCGTGGGACAGGGACATAGTGGAGATGGCTACACCTTC.

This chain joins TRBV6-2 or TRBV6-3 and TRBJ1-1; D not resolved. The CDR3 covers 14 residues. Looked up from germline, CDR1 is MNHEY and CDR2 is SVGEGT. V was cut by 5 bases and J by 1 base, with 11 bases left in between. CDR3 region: CASSPHDPNTEAFF. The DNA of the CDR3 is TGTGCCAGCAGTCCCCACGACCCGAACACTGAAGCTTTCTTT.

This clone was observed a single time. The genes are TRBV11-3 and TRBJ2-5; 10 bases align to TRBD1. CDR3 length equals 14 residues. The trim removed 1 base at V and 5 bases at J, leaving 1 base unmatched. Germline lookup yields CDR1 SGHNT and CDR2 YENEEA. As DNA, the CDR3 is TGTGCCAGCAGCTTAGGGGGACAGGGGGAGACCCAGTACTTC. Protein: CASSLGGQGETQYF.

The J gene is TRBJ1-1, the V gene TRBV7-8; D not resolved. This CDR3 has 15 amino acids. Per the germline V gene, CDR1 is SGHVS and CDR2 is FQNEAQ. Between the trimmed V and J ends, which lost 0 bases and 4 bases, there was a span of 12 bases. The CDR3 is CASSLAAFSVTEAFF. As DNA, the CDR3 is TGTGCCAGCAGCTTAGCGGCTTTCTCAGTCACTGAAGCTTTCTTT.

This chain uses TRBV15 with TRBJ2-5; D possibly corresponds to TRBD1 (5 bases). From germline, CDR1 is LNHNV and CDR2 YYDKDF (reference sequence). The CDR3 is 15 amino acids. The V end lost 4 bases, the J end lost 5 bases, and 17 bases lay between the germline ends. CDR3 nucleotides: TGTGCCACCAGCAAGGAAGGCGTCCCAGGGGAGACCCAGTACTTC. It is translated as CATSKEGVPGETQYF.

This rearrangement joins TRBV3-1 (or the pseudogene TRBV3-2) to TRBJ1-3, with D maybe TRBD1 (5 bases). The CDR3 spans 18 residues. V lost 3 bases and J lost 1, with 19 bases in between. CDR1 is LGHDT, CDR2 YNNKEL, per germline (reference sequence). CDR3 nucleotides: TGTGCCAGCAGCCACATCAGCGGGTTCGCAGGGTCTGGAAACACCATATATTTT. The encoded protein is CASSHISGFAGSGNTIYF.

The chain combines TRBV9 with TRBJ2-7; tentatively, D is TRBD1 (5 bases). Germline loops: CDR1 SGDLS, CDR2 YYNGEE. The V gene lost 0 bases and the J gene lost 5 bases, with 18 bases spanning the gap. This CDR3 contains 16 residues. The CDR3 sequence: CASSVEGRALRHEQYF. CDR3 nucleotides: TGTGCCAGCAGCGTAGAAGGCAGGGCCTTAAGGCACGAGCAGTACTTC.

CDR3: CASRLQSSGEKLFF. The CDR3 nucleotides are TGTGCCAGCCGGTTACAATCCTCGGGTGAAAAACTGTTTTTT. The chain combines TRBV2 with TRBJ1-4; D is ambiguous. CDR1 is SNHLY and CDR2 is FYNNEI in the germline V gene. V was cut by 8 bases and J by 7 bases, with 17 bases left in between. This CDR3 is 14 amino acids long.

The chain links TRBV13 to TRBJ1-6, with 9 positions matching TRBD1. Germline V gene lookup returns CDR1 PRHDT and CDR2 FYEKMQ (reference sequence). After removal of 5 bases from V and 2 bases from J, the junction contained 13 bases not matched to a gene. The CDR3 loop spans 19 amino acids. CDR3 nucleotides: TGTGCCAGCAGCCAGGGACAGGGTCGGGGGCTGGCCTATAATTCACCCCTCCACTTT. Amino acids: CASSQGQGRGLAYNSPLHF.

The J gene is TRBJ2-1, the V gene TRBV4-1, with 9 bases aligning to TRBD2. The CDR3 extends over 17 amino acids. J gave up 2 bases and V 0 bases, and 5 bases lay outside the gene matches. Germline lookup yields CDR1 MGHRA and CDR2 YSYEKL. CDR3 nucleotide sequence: TGCGCCAGCAGCCAAGATACGGCTAGCGGGACCTACAATGAGCAGTTCTTC. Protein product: CASSQDTASGTYNEQFF.

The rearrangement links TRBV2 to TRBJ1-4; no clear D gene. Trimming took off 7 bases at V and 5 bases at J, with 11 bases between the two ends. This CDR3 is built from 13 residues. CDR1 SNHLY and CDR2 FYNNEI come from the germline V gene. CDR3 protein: CASTGLTNEKLFF. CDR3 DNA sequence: TGTGCCAGCACGGGCCTGACGAATGAAAAACTGTTTTTT.

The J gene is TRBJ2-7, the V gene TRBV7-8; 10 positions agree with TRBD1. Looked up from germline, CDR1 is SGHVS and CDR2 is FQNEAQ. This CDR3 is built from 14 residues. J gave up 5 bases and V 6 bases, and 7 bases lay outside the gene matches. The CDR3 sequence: CASRVGQGVDEQYF. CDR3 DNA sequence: TGTGCCAGCAGAGTAGGACAGGGGGTAGACGAGCAGTACTTC.

This CDR3 is CSVEDLGAPHQETQYF. The CDR3 region has the DNA TGCAGCGTTGAAGATCTGGGCGCCCCACATCAAGAGACCCAGTACTTC. The chain is built from TRBV29-1 and TRBJ2-5; no firm D call. The CDR3 length is 16 residues. Per the germline V gene, CDR1 is SQVTM and CDR2 is ANQGSEA. The V gene lost 0 bases and the J gene lost 2 bases, with 16 bases spanning the gap.

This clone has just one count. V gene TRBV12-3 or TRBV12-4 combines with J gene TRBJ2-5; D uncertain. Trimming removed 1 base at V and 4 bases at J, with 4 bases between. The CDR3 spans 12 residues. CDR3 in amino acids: CASSLGPETQYF. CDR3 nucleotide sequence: TGTGCCAGCAGTTTAGGGCCAGAGACCCAGTACTTC.

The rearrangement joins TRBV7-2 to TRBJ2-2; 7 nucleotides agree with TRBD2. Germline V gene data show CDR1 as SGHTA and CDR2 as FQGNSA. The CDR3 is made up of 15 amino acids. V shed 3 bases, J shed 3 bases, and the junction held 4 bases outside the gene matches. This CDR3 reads CASSFRGGHTGELFF. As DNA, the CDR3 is TGTGCCAGCAGCTTCCGCGGGGGTCACACCGGGGAGCTGTTTTTT.